The TCR beta chain under discussion was sequenced for a study of shared clonotypes between healthy human individuals. The naive CD8 subset, CD45RO-negative cells positively selected for CCR7, excluded terminally differentiated effector memory CD45RA+ cells. All of the donors resided in Nashville, Tennessee, and each was a Caucasian adult. Only a few counts were recorded for this clone. Antigen unknown. This same CDR3 is encoded by further DNA sequences in the sample. Notes on the study in general: Though the depth was large, rarefaction showed that sorted-subset sequencing was incomplete. It was anticipated that sequencing depth would influence how many clonotypes donors shared.

The CDR3 runs 14 residues. Germline trimming cut 0 bases from V and 3 bases from J; bases unmatched to any gene: 2. The germline gives CDR1 MNHEY, CDR2 SVGAGI. Splitting of each subset's genomic DNA was done evenly across several immunoSEQ plates. Data came from immunoSEQ multiplex PCR; TCRdb stores just in-frame clones and leaves some out. The repertoire holds approximately 720,000 clones, with 92% as singletons. V is TRBV6-5 and J is TRBJ2-7, with 7 bases lining up with TRBD1. The sequenced material came from naive CD8+ T cells sorted from blood. The origin of this receptor is a man aged 25-40 years in good health. CDR3 in amino acids: CASSYSAGGYEQYF. In DNA form, the CDR3 reads TGTGCCAGCAGTTACTCGGCAGGGGGCTACGAGCAGTACTTC.